This TCR beta chain was documented in a study of post-analysis software for immune sequencing data. About the study: Some patients lacked subtype; others had relapsing-remitting, secondary progressive or progressive-relapsing disease.

Worth noting for this clonotype: The antigen is undetermined.

Included in the TCR beta cDNA libraries were unique molecular identifiers. A population of roughly 1 to 11 million T cells gave rise to roughly 490,000 cDNA molecules. TCRdb passed the PCR reads through MiXCR, listing each CDR3 protein once. The sample consists of roughly 200,000 distinct CDR3 sequences, 29% of them appearing once. Whole-study results and caveats: The normalized Chao1 diversity of multiple sclerosis patients was significantly lower than that of controls. About five TRBV segments appeared more often in patients than in controls, and TRBV5-6, TRBV5-1 and TRBV20-1 were among these.

V was pared by 2 bases and J by 0 bases, with 0 bases of the junction left unmatched. Germline V gives CDR1 SGHRS, CDR2 YFSETQ. The CDR3 has 15 residues. The V and J genes are TRBV5-1 and TRBJ2-2; 8 bases line up with TRBD2. The sequence was obtained from a girl aged 2 to 17 with multiple sclerosis. What was sequenced was blood. The CDR3, as DNA: TGCGCCAGCAGCTTACTAGCGGCGAACACCGGGGAGCTGTTTTTT. This codes for CASSLLAANTGELFF.